The 18 T cell receptor beta chains given below trace back to one sample, sequenced in a study of early T cells in non-severe SARS-CoV-2 infection. TCRdb used MiXCR to reprocess the 5' RACE reads, holding one entry per CDR3 protein. This sample has fewer than 120,000 distinct CDR3 sequences, with around 12% found just once. Source: whole blood, taken at baseline. The receptors were gathered from an adult who was a healthcare worker with PCR-confirmed SARS-CoV-2 infection or an uninfected control (not recorded which).

Only a few counts were recorded for this clonotype. The chain links TRBV28 to TRBJ2-7, with D perhaps TRBD2 (6 bases). CDR3 length equals 15 residues. Trimming cost V 6 bases and J 6 bases, with 21 bases left between them. Germline CDR1 is MDHEN and CDR2 is SYDVKM. In DNA, the CDR3 is TGTGCCAGCAGGCTGAAAGGAGGGCTAGCGATCGAGCAGTACTTC. Its translation: CASRLKGGLAIEQYF.

In this sample, this clonotype turned up many times. This sequence joins TRBV3-1 and TRBJ2-7; TRBD2 is a possible D gene (6 bases). Germline values: CDR1 LGHDT, CDR2 YNNKEL (reference sequence). V was pared by 1 base and J by 4 bases, with 11 bases between. This CDR3 comprises 14 residues. The CDR3, as DNA: TGTGCCAGCAGCCAAGGGGGACTGATTTACGAGCAGTACTTC. It yields the protein CASSQGGLIYEQYF.

The chain combines TRBV30 with TRBJ1-6, with 12 bases matching TRBD1. The CDR3 is 16 amino acids. Trimming cost V 2 bases and J 8 bases; bases outside gene matches: 7. Germline CDR1 GTSNPN, CDR2 SVGIG (reference sequence). CDR3 DNA: TGTGCCTGGAGTTCCGGGACAGGGGGCCGGCATTCACCCCTCCACTTT. Its protein is CAWSSGTGGRHSPLHF.

This clonotype was recorded a few times. The chain carries TRBV29-1 and TRBJ2-2, with TRBD1 as a possible D gene (5 bases). This CDR3 contains 15 residues. Per germline, CDR1 SQVTM and CDR2 ANQGSEA. The V gene lost 0 bases and the J gene lost 0 bases, with 8 bases spanning the gap. The CDR3 spells CSVEDRQSNTGELFF. CDR3 nucleotides: TGCAGCGTTGAAGATAGACAGTCGAACACCGGGGAGCTGTTTTTT.

This clonotype turned up a few times. V is TRBV20-1 and J is TRBJ1-1; TRBD1 matches at 7 bases. CDR3 length equals 17 residues. The trim removed 1 base at V and 3 bases at J, leaving 14 bases unmatched. Germline CDR1 reads DFQATT; CDR2 reads SNEGSKA (reference sequence). CDR3 DNA: TGCAGTGCTAGAGTCATCGGACAGGCAAGGGTGGACACTGAAGCTTTCTTT. This gives the protein CSARVIGQARVDTEAFF.

The chain recombines TRBV2 with TRBJ1-5, with 11 nucleotides matching TRBD1. Trimming took 6 bases from V and 6 from J; bases not matched to a gene: 4. This CDR3 is built from 14 residues. Germline assignment: CDR1 SNHLY and CDR2 FYNNEI. The CDR3 region is CASSVGQGGQPQHF. Written as DNA, the CDR3 is TGTGCCAGCAGCGTGGGACAGGGGGGTCAGCCCCAGCATTTT.

This clonotype was recorded many times. A read error may account for a junction end that differs from germline. The chain joins TRBV29-1 to TRBJ2-7, with D tentatively TRBD1 (5 bases). Germline CDR1 and CDR2: SQVTM and ANQGSEA. The CDR3 runs 12 residues. The CDR3 nucleotides read TGCAGCGTAGAAGACAGACTCTACGAGCAGTACTTC. Protein sequence: CSVEDRLYEQYF.

The chain carries TRBV29-1 and TRBJ2-3; unclear D gene. The CDR3 sequence is 12 residues long. Trimming removed 6 bases at V and 10 bases at J, with 17 bases between. Per germline, CDR1 SQVTM and CDR2 ANQGSEA. This chain's CDR3 is CSVAKNGNSQYF. The CDR3 DNA sequence: TGCAGCGTAGCCAAGAATGGGAATTCGCAGTATTTT.

Only a few counts were recorded for this clonotype. The J gene is TRBJ1-2, the V gene TRBV11-2, with D possibly matching TRBD1 (5 bases). V gave up 5 bases and J gave up 4 bases, with 17 bases separating them. CDR3 length: 15 residues. Germline CDR1 is SGHAT and CDR2 is FQNNGV. CDR3 protein: CASSLGPGRIYGYTF. Written as DNA, the CDR3 is TGTGCCAGCAGCCTGGGACCGGGGCGCATCTATGGCTACACCTTC.

This chain connects TRBV5-1 to TRBJ1-2; 10 bases line up with TRBD1. Per the germline V gene, CDR1 is SGHRS and CDR2 is YFSETQ. The CDR3 totals 17 residues. V dropped 3 bases and J dropped 2; count of bases not matched to a gene: 10. The CDR3 reads CASSSVPTGGDNYGYTF. CDR3 sequence (DNA): TGCGCCAGCAGCTCCGTACCGACAGGGGGCGACAACTATGGCTACACCTTC.

This clonotype was counted between two and nine times. This sequence joins TRBV29-1 and TRBJ2-2, with D tentatively TRBD1 (6 bases). Per germline, CDR1 SQVTM and CDR2 ANQGSEA. The CDR3 runs 15 residues. V was shortened by 7 bases and J by 1 base, with 16 bases between the two germline ends. This chain's CDR3 is CSAGPDRLNTGELFF. CDR3 nucleotides: TGCAGCGCCGGGCCTGACAGGCTGAACACCGGGGAGCTGTTTTTT.

The chain employs TRBV28 and TRBJ2-7, with D perhaps TRBD2 (6 bases). The CDR3 consists of 12 residues. The germline V gene has CDR1 MDHEN and CDR2 SYDVKM. Trimming removed 4 bases at V and 6 bases at J, with 10 bases between. The CDR3 reads CASSSPGGEQYF. The CDR3, as DNA: TGTGCCAGCAGTTCTCCCGGGGGCGAGCAGTACTTC.

This clonotype came up a few times. The genes are TRBV29-1 and TRBJ2-3; D uncertain. The CDR3 extends over 10 amino acids. The germline gives CDR1 SQVTM, CDR2 ANQGSEA. V lost 5 bases to trimming and J lost 5 bases, with 5 bases between them. In DNA form, the CDR3 reads TGCAGCGTTTGGAAAGATACGCAGTATTTT. Residues: CSVWKDTQYF.

The gene calls are TRBV12-3 or TRBV12-4 and TRBJ2-1, with 7 nucleotides matching TRBD1. V dropped 5 bases and J dropped 12; count of bases not matched to a gene: 7. This CDR3 is 12 amino acids long. As DNA, the CDR3 is TGTGCCAGCAGTCCGAACCGGGACAGGCAGTTCTTC. Encoded protein: CASSPNRDRQFF.

The table lists this clonotype with many counts. One end of the junction varies from germline; a read error may be responsible. The chain combines TRBV10-3 with TRBJ2-1; 7 bases are shared with TRBD2. This CDR3 spans 16 amino acids. The V gene's germline CDR1 is ENHRY and CDR2 SYGVKD. CDR3 loop: CAISESVNGRGTEQFF. In DNA, the CDR3 is TGTGCCATCAGCGAGTCTGTGAATGGGCGGGGGACTGAGCAGTTCTTC.

This clonotype was detected many times. The V gene is TRBV2, the J gene TRBJ1-2, with TRBD1 matching over 9 bases. Germline loops: CDR1 SNHLY, CDR2 FYNNEI. The CDR3 extends over 15 amino acids. J lost 7 bases, V lost 2 bases, and 8 bases had no gene match. DNA of the CDR3: TGTGCCAGCAGTGAAAAAGGGACAGGGTTCCTTGGCTACACCTTC. Its protein product is CASSEKGTGFLGYTF.

The table lists this clonotype with a few counts. This chain links TRBV4-1 with TRBJ2-7, with D unclear. CDR1 and CDR2 (germline): MGHRA, YSYEKL. CDR3 length equals 12 residues. The ends were cut back, 0 bases at V and 7 bases at J, with 7 bases in the middle. CDR3 sequence: CASSQDGWEQYF. CDR3 nucleotides: TGCGCCAGCAGCCAAGACGGGTGGGAGCAGTACTTC.

This clonotype was seen a single time. V gene TRBV5-6 combines with J gene TRBJ2-7, with D maybe TRBD1 (5 bases). The CDR3 totals 13 residues. V shed 4 bases and J shed 1 base, with 9 bases lying between them. CDR1 and CDR2 (germline): SGHDT, YYEEEE. CDR3 in amino acids: CASSLGVSYEQYF. CDR3 DNA: TGTGCCAGCAGCCTAGGGGTTTCCTACGAGCAGTACTTC.